The sequence of this TCR beta chain was determined in a study of spatial heterogeneity in lung cancer (dated by TCRdb to about 2019). With respect to the entire study: Beta-chain transcripts were consistently detected in greater numbers than alpha-chain transcripts, which likely reflects a higher abundance of beta-chain transcripts. In the raw uncorrected reads, each unique combination of TCR and UMI appeared more than ten times on average. In non-small cell lung cancer, the study quantitatively compared TCR alpha and beta repertoires across several tumor regions, matched nontumor lung, and blood. TCR repertoire features were related to nonsynonymous mutation counts determined by whole-exome sequencing of tumor tissue. At surgery, both alpha and beta chains were TCR-sequenced in over 200 tumor regions, about 61 matched nontumor lung samples and 56 PBMC samples. Study-wide conclusions, independent of this receptor: Ubiquitous expanded tumor TCRs were detected in blood more often at tumor resection than at routine follow-up. Additional single-cell paired TCR alpha and beta sequencing was considered necessary to confirm, at a functional level, the hypothesis that regional TCRs recognize regional mutations.

The CDR1 and CDR2 encoded by the germline V gene (reference sequence) are DFQATT and SNEGSKA. Trimming removed 4 bases from V and 4 bases from J, leaving 14 bases between the germline ends. The CDR3, cysteine through phenylalanine, is 14 amino acids long. CDR3 DNA only is kept here, 42 bases in frame from base 1. Receptors were amplified or captured by 5' RACE. Sequencing was carried out with a NextSeq 500. In the TCR library protocol, a unique molecular identifier was attached to each TCR cDNA molecule so that PCR and sequencing errors could be corrected. The source study handled its data this way. TCR identification, UMI-based error correction and CDR3 extraction were performed with Decombinator tools. Expanded TCRs were defined as those above a frequency of 2 per 1,000, corresponding to the top 1% of the tumor frequency distribution. Each repertoire was subsampled 100 times to 5,000 TCRs, after which Renyi diversity was computed with the R vegan package. CDR3 similarity networks were constructed using string-kernel similarity of amino acid triplets, with links drawn between CDR3s whose pairwise similarity was above 0.82. The public reads were reprocessed in TCRdb via fastp at Q25 and MiXCR, keeping in-frame beta chains. Rows are unified per CDR3 protein, each entry keeping the most common DNA and genes. The V and J calls were not made by the authors but by TCRdb's processing. In all, the sample holds tens of thousands of distinct CDR3 sequences, and roughly 7.9% of those were seen once. The ten largest account for more than 12% of the sample.

This clonotype turned up a few times. The target of this receptor is not known. Qualities for individual bases were not recorded, and no much larger clone is one base off. The meaning of the sample's time point label: sample taken at primary tumor resection. Without any cell sorting, TCR sequencing was performed on whole RNA extracted either from tumor and nontumor lung tissue or from cryopreserved PBMC samples. The donors were about 71 patients from the lung TRACERx cohort who had early-stage, untreated non-small cell lung cancer. Only patients for whom sufficient RNA was available from at least two tumor regions were selected for TCR sequencing.

Sample: PBMCs, taken at surgery. This receptor chain uses TRBV20-1 and TRBJ2-1; the best D guess is TRBD2, with 6 bases matching. The TCR originated in a female donor with early-stage non-small cell lung cancer. This receptor carries the CDR3 CSANNRDFYNEQFF. In nucleotides, the sequence is TGCAGTGCTAACAACCGGGACTTTTACAATGAGCAGTTCTTC.